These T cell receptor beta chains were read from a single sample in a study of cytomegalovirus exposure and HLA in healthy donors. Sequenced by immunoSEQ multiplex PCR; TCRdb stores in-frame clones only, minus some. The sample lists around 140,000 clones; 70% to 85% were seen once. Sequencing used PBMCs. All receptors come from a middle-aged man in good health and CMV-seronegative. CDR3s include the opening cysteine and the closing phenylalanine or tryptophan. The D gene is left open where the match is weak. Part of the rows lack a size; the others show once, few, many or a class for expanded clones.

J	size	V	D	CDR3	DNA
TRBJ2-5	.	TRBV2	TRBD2	CASSARLAGQETQYF	TGTGCCAGCAGTGCTCGGTTAGCGGGACAAGAGACCCAGTACTTC
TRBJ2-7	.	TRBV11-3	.	CASSLHRSGEQYF	TGTGCCAGCAGCTTACACAGGTCCGGGGAGCAGTACTTC
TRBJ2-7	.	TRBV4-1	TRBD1	CASSQDARYGDRGRNEQYF	TGCGCCAGCAGCCAAGATGCCAGGTATGGGGACAGGGGCAGGAACGAGCAGTACTTC
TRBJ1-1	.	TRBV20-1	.	CSARVVTEAFF	TGCAGTGCTAGAGTCGTCACTGAAGCTTTCTTT
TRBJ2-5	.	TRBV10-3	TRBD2	CAISPAGDIQETQYF	TGTGCCATCAGCCCAGCGGGAGATATCCAAGAGACCCAGTACTTC
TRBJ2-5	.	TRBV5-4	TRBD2	CASSLGGTRGGLETQYF	TGTGCCAGCAGCTTGGGGGGGACTAGAGGTGGCCTAGAGACCCAGTACTTC
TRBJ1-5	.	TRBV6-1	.	CASIQEYSNQPQHF	TGTGCCAGCATCCAGGAATATAGCAATCAGCCCCAGCATTTT
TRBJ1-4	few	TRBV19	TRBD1	CASSIQGASEKLFF	TGTGCCAGTAGTATACAGGGGGCTAGCGAAAAACTGTTTTTT
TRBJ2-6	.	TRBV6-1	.	CASSEGGSGANVLTF	TGTGCCAGCAGTGAAGGAGGGTCTGGGGCCAACGTCCTGACTTTC
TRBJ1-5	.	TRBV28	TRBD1	CASSLPGQGISRSNQPQHF	TGTGCCAGCAGTTTACCGGGACAGGGGATTAGTCGTAGCAATCAGCCCCAGCATTTT
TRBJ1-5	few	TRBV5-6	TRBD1	CASSLGATGAHQPQHF	TGTGCCAGCAGCTTGGGAGCCACAGGGGCCCATCAGCCCCAGCATTTT
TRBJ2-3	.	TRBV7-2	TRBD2	CASSLEAGASTDTQYF	TGTGCCAGCAGCTTAGAAGCGGGGGCTAGCACAGATACGCAGTATTTT
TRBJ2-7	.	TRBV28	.	CASSSPVYEQYF	TGTGCCAGCAGTTCCCCGGTCTACGAGCAGTACTTC
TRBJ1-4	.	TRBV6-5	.	CASSSSGRASNEKLFF	TGTGCCAGCAGTTCCTCTGGGCGGGCGAGTAATGAAAAACTGTTTTTT
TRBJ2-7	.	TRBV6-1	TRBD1	CASSEGQGAFHEQYF	TGTGCCAGCAGTGAAGGACAGGGGGCCTTCCACGAGCAGTACTTC
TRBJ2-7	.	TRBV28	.	CASRAAGTRIVGEQYF	TGTGCCAGCAGAGCCGCTGGGACACGAATCGTGGGGGAGCAGTACTTC
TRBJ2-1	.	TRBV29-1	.	CSVGLEEGYNEQFF	TGCAGCGTTGGACTAGAAGAAGGCTACAATGAGCAGTTCTTC
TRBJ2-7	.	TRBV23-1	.	CASQPTAVCYEQYF	TGCGCCAGTCAACCGACAGCCGTATGTTACGAGCAGTACTTC
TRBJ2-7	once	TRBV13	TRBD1	CASSFQGAGYEQYF	TGTGCCAGCAGCTTCCAGGGGGCGGGCTACGAGCAGTACTTC
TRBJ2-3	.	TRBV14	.	CASSQDQRDTQYF	TGTGCCAGCAGCCAAGATCAACGGGATACGCAGTATTTT
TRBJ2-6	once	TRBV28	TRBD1	CASSSRDRGGGANVLTF	TGTGCCAGCAGTTCCCGGGACAGGGGGGGAGGGGCCAACGTCCTGACTTTC
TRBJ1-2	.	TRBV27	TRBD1	CASMGQGASYGYTF	TGTGCCAGCATGGGACAGGGGGCAAGCTATGGCTACACCTTC
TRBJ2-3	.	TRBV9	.	CASSVDGGQSTDTQYF	TGTGCCAGCAGCGTAGACGGGGGGCAAAGCACAGATACGCAGTATTTT
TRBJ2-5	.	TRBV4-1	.	CASSQVRQETQYF	TGCGCCAGCAGCCAGGTACGGCAAGAGACCCAGTACTTC
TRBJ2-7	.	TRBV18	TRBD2	CASSPPSGGGRASRQYF	TGTGCCAGCTCACCACCGTCGGGGGGCGGGAGGGCCTCTCGGCAGTACTTC
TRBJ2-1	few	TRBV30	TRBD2	CAWSVLILAGYYNEQFF	TGTGCCTGGAGTGTACTGATCCTAGCGGGTTACTACAATGAGCAGTTCTTC
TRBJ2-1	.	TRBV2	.	CASMLTRSYNEQFF	TGTGCCAGCATGCTGACACGCTCCTACAATGAGCAGTTCTTC
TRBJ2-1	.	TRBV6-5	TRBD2	CASSRGGPLYNEQFF	TGTGCCAGCAGCCGGGGGGGACCACTTTACAATGAGCAGTTCTTC
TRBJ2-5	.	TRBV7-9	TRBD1	CASSFNRQGVQETQYF	TGTGCCAGCAGCTTTAATCGACAGGGAGTGCAAGAGACCCAGTACTTC
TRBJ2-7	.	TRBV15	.	CATSSPSEQYF	TGTGCCACCAGCAGCCCCTCCGAGCAGTACTTC
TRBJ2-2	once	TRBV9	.	CASSLNTGELFF	TGTGCCAGCAGCCTTAACACCGGGGAGCTGTTTTTT
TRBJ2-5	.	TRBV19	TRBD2	CASSTGLAGFETQYF	TGTGCCAGTAGTACGGGACTAGCGGGATTTGAGACCCAGTACTTC
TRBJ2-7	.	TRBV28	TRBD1	CASSLAGQAGFEQYF	TGTGCCAGCAGTTTGGCGGGACAGGCCGGGTTCGAGCAGTACTTC
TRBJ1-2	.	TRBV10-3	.	CAITQDRSYGYTF	TGTGCCATCACCCAGGACAGATCCTATGGCTACACCTTC
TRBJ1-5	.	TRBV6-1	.	CASSDERRQPQHF	TGTGCCAGCAGTGATGAAAGGAGGCAGCCCCAGCATTTT
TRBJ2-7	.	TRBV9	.	CASSLTSGSWGGGEVDEQYF	TGTGCCAGCAGCTTAACCTCGGGCTCCTGGGGAGGGGGGGAGGTGGACGAGCAGTACTTC
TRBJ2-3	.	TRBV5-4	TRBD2	CASSPDGLAGGNTQYF	TGTGCCAGCAGCCCGGACGGCCTAGCGGGGGGAAATACGCAGTATTTT
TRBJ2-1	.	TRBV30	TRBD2	CAWSRGLAGGQEFF	TGTGCCTGGAGTCGCGGACTAGCGGGGGGGCAGGAGTTCTTC
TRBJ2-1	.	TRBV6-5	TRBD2	CASSLAGGLNEQFF	TGTGCCAGCAGTTTAGCGGGGGGCCTCAATGAGCAGTTCTTC
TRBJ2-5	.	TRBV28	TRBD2	CASSFSSGGASETQYF	TGTGCCAGCAGTTTCTCTAGCGGGGGGGCCTCAGAGACCCAGTACTTC
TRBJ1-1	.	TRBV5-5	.	CASRIPGHLNTEAFF	TGTGCCAGCAGAATTCCGGGACATTTGAACACTGAAGCTTTCTTT
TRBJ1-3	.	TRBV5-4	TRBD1	CASSMIGQGAGNTIYF	TGTGCCAGCAGCATGATCGGGCAGGGGGCTGGAAACACCATATATTTT
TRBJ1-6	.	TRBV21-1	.	CASSKVLPLHF	TGTGCCAGCAGCAAAGTCTTACCCCTCCACTTT
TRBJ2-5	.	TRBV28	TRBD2	CASSSLALAGGQETQYF	TGTGCCAGCAGTTCCTTGGCTCTAGCGGGAGGGCAAGAGACCCAGTACTTC
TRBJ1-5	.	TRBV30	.	CAWSSSTGNQPQHF	TGTGCCTGGAGTTCATCTACAGGCAATCAGCCCCAGCATTTT